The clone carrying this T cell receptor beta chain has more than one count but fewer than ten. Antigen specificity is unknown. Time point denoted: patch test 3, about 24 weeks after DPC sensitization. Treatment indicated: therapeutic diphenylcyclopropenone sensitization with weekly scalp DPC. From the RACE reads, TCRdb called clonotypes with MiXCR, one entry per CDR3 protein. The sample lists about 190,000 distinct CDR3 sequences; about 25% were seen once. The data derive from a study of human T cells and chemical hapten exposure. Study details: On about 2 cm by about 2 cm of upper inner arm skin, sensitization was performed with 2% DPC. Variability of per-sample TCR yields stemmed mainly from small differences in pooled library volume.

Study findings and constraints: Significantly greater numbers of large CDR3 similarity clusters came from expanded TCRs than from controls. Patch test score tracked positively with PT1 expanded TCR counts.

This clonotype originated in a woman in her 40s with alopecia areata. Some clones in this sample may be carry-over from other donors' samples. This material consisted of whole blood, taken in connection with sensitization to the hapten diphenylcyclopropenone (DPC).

The CDR3 sequence: CASTSGTGLSEQFF. CDR3 coding DNA: TGTGCCAGCACCTCCGGGACAGGGTTGAGTGAGCAGTTCTTC. This rearrangement joins TRBV28 to TRBJ2-1, with 9 bases that match TRBD1. This CDR3 region has 14 residues. CDR1 is MDHEN, CDR2 SYDVKM, per germline. V shed 7 bases and J 9 bases; nucleotides not matched to a gene: 10.